The rows below give T cell receptor beta chains drawn from one sample of a study of CD8+CD57+ T cells in acquired aplastic anemia. Using its own MiXCR run on the reads, TCRdb lists one record per CDR3 protein. The sample consists of fewer than 80,000 distinct CDR3 sequences, approximately 70% of them appearing once. Material: sorted CD4+, CD8+, or CD8+CD57+ T cells (not recorded which) from PBMCs. Receptors originate from a human donor with aplastic anemia. The CDR3 runs from the conserved cysteine through the conserved F or W. The D gene is left open where the match is weak. Size values are once, few and many counts, or a class for expanded clones, and some rows have none.

CDR3aa | CDR3nt | d_gene | j_gene | abundance | v_gene
CSAETGAEQYF | TGCAGCGCCGAGACAGGGGCCGAGCAGTACTTC | TRBD1 | TRBJ2-7 | NA | TRBV29-1
CAIRPGQGVSEKLFF | TGTGCCATCAGACCGGGACAGGGGGTTTCTGAAAAACTGTTTTTT | TRBD1 | TRBJ1-4 | NA | TRBV10-3
CASTGTAYGYTF | TGTGCCAGCACCGGGACTGCCTATGGCTACACCTTC | NA | TRBJ1-2 | few | TRBV7-8
CASSPQPAGNTIYF | TGTGCCAGCAGCCCCCAACCGGCGGGAAACACCATATATTTT | NA | TRBJ1-3 | NA | TRBV7-9
CASSWGTEDTEAFF | TGTGCCAGCAGCTGGGGGACAGAGGACACTGAAGCTTTCTTT | TRBD1 | TRBJ1-1 | NA | TRBV7-9
CSAAIPGRNSYEQYF | TGCAGTGCTGCCATACCGGGACGCAACTCATACGAGCAGTACTTC | NA | TRBJ2-7 | NA | TRBV20-1
CATSSRLAEGQETQYF | TGTGCCACCAGCAGCCGACTAGCGGAGGGGCAAGAGACCCAGTACTTC | TRBD2 | TRBJ2-5 | few | TRBV15
CASSDQTAAATEAFF | TGTGCCAGCAGTGATCAGACAGCGGCTGCGACTGAAGCTTTCTTT | NA | TRBJ1-1 | NA | TRBV25-1
CASSDLQFCTIYF | TGTGCCAGCAGTGATTTGCAGTTCTGCACCATATATTTT | NA | TRBJ1-3 | NA | TRBV28
CASSFGVNQPQHF | TGTGCCAGCAGCTTTGGCGTCAATCAGCCCCAGCATTTT | NA | TRBJ1-5 | NA | TRBV7-9
CATSDRDRVRDNEQFF | TGTGCCACCAGTGACCGGGACAGGGTAAGAGACAATGAGCAGTTCTTC | TRBD1 | TRBJ2-1 | NA | TRBV24-1
CASSLTEAFF | TGTGCCAGCAGTCTCACTGAAGCTTTCTTT | NA | TRBJ1-1 | NA | TRBV7-2
CASIQMEGEQYF | TGTGCCAGCATCCAAATGGAGGGAGAGCAGTACTTC | NA | TRBJ2-7 | NA | TRBV7-9
CASRLYSGNTGELFF | TGTGCCAGCAGACTGTATAGCGGGAACACCGGGGAGCTGTTTTTT | NA | TRBJ2-2 | NA | TRBV2
CASSETEEKLFF | TGTGCCAGCAGTGAAACAGAAGAAAAACTGTTTTTT | NA | TRBJ1-4 | NA | TRBV2
CSVAAGTDTQYF | TGCAGCGTGGCGGCGGGCACAGATACGCAGTATTTT | NA | TRBJ2-3 | few | TRBV29-1
CSAWTSGAEQYF | TGCAGTGCTTGGACTAGCGGGGCCGAGCAGTACTTC | TRBD2 | TRBJ2-7 | NA | TRBV20-1
CASRRDTAINSPLHF | TGTGCCAGCAGACGTGATACAGCAATCAATTCACCCCTCCACTTT | NA | TRBJ1-6 | NA | TRBV2
CARRTPTHHPHYGYTF | TGCGCCAGACGGACGCCGACCCACCACCCCCACTATGGCTACACCTTC | NA | TRBJ1-2 | many | TRBV5-1
CASSRAGAESYEQYF | TGTGCCAGCAGCAGGGCGGGTGCGGAATCCTACGAGCAGTACTTC | NA | TRBJ2-7 | NA | TRBV7-9
CAWRSGVSYEQYF | TGTGCCTGGAGATCAGGGGTCTCCTACGAGCAGTACTTC | NA | TRBJ2-7 | many | TRBV30
CATSRDGWGRDNEQFF | TGTGCCACCAGCAGAGACGGGTGGGGTAGGGACAATGAGCAGTTCTTC | NA | TRBJ2-1 | NA | TRBV15
CSASRQAPLDGYTF | TGCAGTGCTTCACGACAGGCGCCCCTCGATGGCTACACCTTC | NA | TRBJ1-2 | NA | TRBV20-1
CASSYQGTNTEAFF | TGTGCCAGCAGCTACCAGGGGACGAACACTGAAGCTTTCTTT | NA | TRBJ1-1 | NA | TRBV5-8
CSARPGDREYEQYF | TGCAGTGCCAGACCCGGGGACAGGGAATACGAGCAGTACTTC | TRBD1 | TRBJ2-7 | NA | TRBV20-1
CASTHGRQETQYF | TGTGCCAGCACCCACGGACGTCAGGAGACCCAGTACTTC | NA | TRBJ2-5 | few | TRBV7-2
CASSQERSGADYGYTF | TGCGCCAGCAGCCAAGAAAGGTCGGGGGCGGACTATGGCTACACCTTC | NA | TRBJ1-2 | NA | TRBV4-1